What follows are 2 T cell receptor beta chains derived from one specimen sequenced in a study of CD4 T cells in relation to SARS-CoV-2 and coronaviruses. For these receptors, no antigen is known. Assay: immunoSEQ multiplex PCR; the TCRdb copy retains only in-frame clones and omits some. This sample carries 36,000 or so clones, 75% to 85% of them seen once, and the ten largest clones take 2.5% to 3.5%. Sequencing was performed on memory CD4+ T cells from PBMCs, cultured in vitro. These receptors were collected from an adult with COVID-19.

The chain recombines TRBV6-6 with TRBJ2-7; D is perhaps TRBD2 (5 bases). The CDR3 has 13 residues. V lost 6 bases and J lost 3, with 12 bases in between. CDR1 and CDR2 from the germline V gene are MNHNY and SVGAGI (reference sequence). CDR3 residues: CASRRSGDYEQYF. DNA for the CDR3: TGTGCCAGCAGGCGAAGCGGTGACTACGAGCAGTACTTC.

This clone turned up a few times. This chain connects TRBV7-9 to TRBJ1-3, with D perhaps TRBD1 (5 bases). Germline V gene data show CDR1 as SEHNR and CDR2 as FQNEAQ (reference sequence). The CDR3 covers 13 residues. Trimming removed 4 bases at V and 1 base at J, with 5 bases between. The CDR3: CASSWGSGNTIYF. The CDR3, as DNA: TGTGCCAGCAGCTGGGGGTCTGGAAACACCATATATTTT.